Here is one T cell receptor beta chain with its context. The clone's antigen remains unknown. Base qualities are not at hand, and no much larger clone is one base apart. The sample belongs to a study of T cells after yellow fever vaccination (dated by TCRdb to between 2018 and 2021). For the study in its entirety: Libraries from fractions with low cell numbers were prepared with the SMART-Seq v4 Ultra Low Input RNA kit. To track T-cell clones before and after primary and booster YFV17D yellow fever vaccination, bulk TCR alpha and beta repertoires were sequenced longitudinally. Blood was drawn at multiple timepoints before and after primary and secondary immunization, with bulk PBMC replicates and cell subsets isolated. The cohort comprised two healthy male donors, one aged 18 to 29 and one aged 30 to 39 years. Points the paper makes about the study in general: Only a couple of donors were included in the study, so the extent to which the findings can be generalized is limited. Most clones expanded after primary vaccination were re-detected after the booster (almost 98% of CD4 and about nine tenths of CD8), suggesting broad memory maintenance. Computational filtering was required because FACS-sorted repertoires could contain abundant contaminating clonotypes from the bulk population. Compared with the primary T-cell response, the secondary T-cell response was weaker but faster, peaking on day 5 rather than day 15. A small share of clonotypes occurred in both CD4 and CD8 compartments, likely arising from convergent recombination.

The sample's treatment or condition label, in plain terms: live attenuated yellow fever vaccine strain. Two biological replicates of bulk PBMCs were collected at each blood-draw timepoint. PBMCs were isolated from peripheral blood using a standard Ficoll-Paque protocol. TriZol was used to extract RNA from bulk PBMCs, CD4 and CD8 fractions, and dextramer-positive and dextramer-negative fractions. TCR cDNA was synthesized by 5'RACE template switching, which introduced a universal primer site and unique molecular identifiers. Priming for cDNA synthesis came from both the TCR alpha and TCR beta constant segments. Library amplification involved two PCR steps, and the second step added sample barcodes and sequencing adapters. Sequencing of the libraries was done on either Illumina HiSeq 2500 (2x100 bp) or NovaSeq (2x150 bp). The study's processing was this. MIGEC was used to demultiplex reads and collapse the reads into UMI consensus sequences, and MiXCR was used for V(D)J alignment. Clonotypes responding to the vaccine were identified with edgeR on replicate PBMC samples, with the criteria of FDR below 0.01 and a log2 fold change above 5 up to day 15. Each bulk clonotype was labeled CD4 or CD8 based on which sequenced repertoire, CD4 or CD8, contained the clonotype at higher abundance. TCRdb redid the processing of the public reads, applying fastp at Q25 and MiXCR, and retained in-frame beta chains. Rows are combined by CDR3 protein, so each entry shows the most common genes and DNA. The V and J calls were determined by TCRdb, not by the authors. The sample table holds approximately 300,000 distinct CDR3 sequences, of which about 9.5% were seen once. 15% to 20% of the sample is taken by the ten largest.

This sequence originates from a man younger than 30 who received the YFV17D yellow fever vaccine. The specimen comprised PBMCs, sampled on the day of the first yellow fever vaccination.

The CDR3 in this case is CASSIVPYNEQFF. The nucleotide sequence is given as TGTGCCAGTAGTATAGTCCCGTACAATGAGCAGTTCTTC. The rearranged segments are TRBV19 and TRBJ2-1; no D gene can be assigned with confidence. Measured from the cysteine to the phenylalanine, the CDR3 is 13 residues long. The read is trimmed to its CDR3 DNA, 39 bases read in frame from base 1. Relative to germline, V is 1 base shorter and J is 4 bases shorter, with 5 bases between their ends. CDR1 LNHDA and CDR2 SQIVND are derived from the germline V gene (reference sequence).